What follows are 18 T cell receptor beta chains derived from one specimen sequenced in a study of CXCR3-negative and CXCR3-positive naive CD8 T cells. Points from the study as a whole: When CXCR3-positive naive cells were set against CXCR3-negative naive cells, the former had more hydrophobic TRB CDR3s.

The TRB libraries of cDNA were built by UMI-labeled 5' RACE. TCRdb reprocessed the 5' RACE reads, with one entry per CDR3 protein and no DNA. Recorded for this sample: just under 65,000 distinct CDR3 sequences. Antigen specificity for these receptors is unknown. The sequencing sample was made of naive CXCR3+ CD8+ T cells from blood. Subset of the sample: CD45RO-CCR7+CD27+CD95- naive CD8+ T cells expressing CXCR3 (TNR3+). The receptors shown here come from a human donor in good health. Some clones in this sample may be carry-over from other donors' samples.

This sequence joins TRBV29-1 and TRBJ2-7; the TRBD2 assignment by TCRdb is unverifiable without DNA. CDR3 length: 13 residues. Germline values: CDR1 SQVTM, CDR2 ANQGSEA. This CDR3 reads CSVELAGSYEQYF.

The V gene is TRBV29-1, the J gene TRBJ1-1; TCRdb outputs TRBD1, but without DNA this stays unchecked. The germline CDR1 and CDR2 sequences are SQVTM and ANQGSEA. The CDR3 consists of 16 residues. The CDR3 region is CSVEDPSPRASTEAFF.

This rearrangement joins TRBV29-1 to TRBJ2-7; with no DNA, the TCRdb D assignment of TRBD1 cannot be verified. Germline V gene data show CDR1 as SQVTM and CDR2 as ANQGSEA. The CDR3 has 13 residues. This chain's CDR3 is CSVRDRRSYEQYF.

The chain joins TRBV3-1 to TRBJ2-7; the D gene TCRdb calls, TRBD2, cannot be checked with no DNA. CDR1 LGHDT and CDR2 YNNKEL come from the germline V gene (reference sequence). This CDR3 is 12 amino acids long. This CDR3 reads CASSQVGGQQYF.

This chain uses TRBV11-3 with TRBJ1-1. Germline V gene data show CDR1 as SGHNT and CDR2 as YENEEA. This CDR3 comprises 15 residues. The CDR3 is CASSLAHSMNTEAFF. Looking up the rest from reference TRBV11-3 and TRBJ1-1 gives the full variable domain: EAGVVQSPRYKIIEKKQPVAFWCNPISGHNTLYWYLQNLGQGPELLIRYENEEAVDDSQLPKDRFSAERLKGVDSTLKIQPAELGDSAVYLCASSLAHSMNTEAFFGQGTRLTVV.

The rearrangement uses TRBV7-9 and TRBJ2-7. This CDR3 has 13 amino acids. Germline loops: CDR1 SEHNR, CDR2 FQNEAQ (reference sequence). The CDR3 sequence is CASSFPGAYEQYF.

V is TRBV28 and J is TRBJ2-2. In germline, CDR1 is MDHEN, CDR2 SYDVKM. This CDR3 is built from 14 residues. CDR3 loop: CASSLLTDPGELFF.

J is TRBJ2-1 and V is TRBV27; TCRdb proposes TRBD2, but this gene call is untestable without DNA. Germline V gene sequence: CDR1 MNHEY, CDR2 SMNVEV (reference sequence). The CDR3 loop spans 13 amino acids. The CDR3: CASSLGRANEQFF.

This chain links TRBV5-6 with TRBJ2-7; lacking DNA, the TRBD2 call made by TCRdb goes unchecked. The CDR3 spans 15 residues. CDR1 is SGHDT and CDR2 is YYEEEE in the germline V gene. CDR3 amino acids: CASSALVGPINEQYF.

The V gene is TRBV29-1, the J gene TRBJ1-2. This CDR3 comprises 13 residues. The germline V gene encodes CDR1 SQVTM and CDR2 ANQGSEA. CDR3 region: CSVDPTGRVGYTF. Looking up the rest from reference TRBV29-1 and TRBJ1-2 gives the full variable domain: SAVISQKPSRDICQRGTSLTIQCQVDSQVTMMFWYRQQPGQSLTLIATANQGSEATYESGFVIDKFPISRPNLTFSTLTVSNMSPEDSSIYLCSVDPTGRVGYTFGSGTRLTVV.

This chain connects TRBV29-1 to TRBJ1-4. The germline V gene has CDR1 SQVTM and CDR2 ANQGSEA. The CDR3 has 14 amino acids. CDR3 in amino acids: CSVETKSGNEKLFF.

The chain uses TRBV6-5 and TRBJ1-2; checking the TCRdb D call of TRBD1 is not possible without DNA. The length of the CDR3 is 14 residues. Germline V gene sequence: CDR1 MNHEY, CDR2 SVGAGI. CDR3 sequence: CASSYSPQDYGYTF.

CDR3 loop: CASSLSPGQYYEQYF. The V gene is TRBV7-3, the J gene TRBJ2-7; TCRdb's assignment of TRBD1 cannot be checked, as there is no DNA. The CDR3 sequence is 15 residues long. The germline V gene has CDR1 SGHTA and CDR2 FQGTGA.

The chain uses TRBV15 and TRBJ1-5. Germline V gives CDR1 LNHNV, CDR2 YYDKDF (reference sequence). There are 15 residues in the CDR3. This CDR3 reads CATSRDSGMAQPQHF.

The chain has TRBV25-1 and TRBJ2-7; TCRdb calls TRBD2, which cannot be checked without DNA. The germline gives CDR1 MGHDK, CDR2 SYGVNS. The CDR3 is 14 residues long. CDR3 sequence: CASSPRAGEGEQYF.

The J gene is TRBJ2-2, the V gene TRBV28; no DNA is available, so the TRBD1 call from TCRdb remains unchecked. This CDR3 has 15 residues. Germline V gives CDR1 MDHEN, CDR2 SYDVKM. This chain's CDR3 is CASSLDPGGSKELFF.

The chain links TRBV7-9 to TRBJ2-1. Germline V CDR1 and CDR2: SEHNR, FQNEAQ (reference sequence). The CDR3 runs to 14 residues. CDR3 amino acids: CASSLEFSINEQFF.

V is TRBV29-1 and J is TRBJ2-3; the TCRdb D gene call, TRBD1, has no DNA to confirm it. The CDR3 has 15 residues. CDR1 is SQVTM and CDR2 is ANQGSEA in the germline V gene. The CDR3 here is CSVEDADRVVDTQYF.